What follows are 25 T cell receptor beta chains derived from one specimen sequenced in a study of blood T cells in healthy people across ages (dated by TCRdb to between 2015 and 2017). Library preparation was by 5' RACE. Sequenced using an Illumina HiSeq 2500. A second 7 to 11 cycle PCR used a sample-barcoded 5' primer and a J-beta primer mix. TCRdb trimmed the raw reads at Q25, called clones with MiXCR and kept productive beta chains. Rows are unified per CDR3 protein, each entry keeping the most common DNA and genes. The sample has 550,000 to 750,000 distinct CDR3 sequences on record, under 25% of them singletons. The ten largest make up more than 3% of the sample. Sequencing input: blood. These receptors all stem from a man between 65 and 85 years old in good health.

The V call is TRBV5-1, the J call TRBJ2-1, with TRBD2 identical over 13 bases. Unmatched junction bases numbered 7, after V lost 4 bases and J lost 6 bases. Germline V gene sequence: CDR1 SGHRS, CDR2 YFSETQ. The CDR3 runs 16 residues. The CDR3 here is CASSPTSGRAGNEQFF. The CDR3 coding sequence is TGCGCCAGCAGCCCCACTAGCGGGAGGGCGGGCAATGAGCAGTTCTTC.

Only a few counts were recorded for this clonotype. The rearrangement links TRBV5-1 to TRBJ2-5; D is ambiguous. This CDR3 spans 14 amino acids. Trimming pared 3 bases from V and 1 base from J, leaving 10 bases between. Germline-derived CDR1 and CDR2 are SGHRS and YFSETQ. The CDR3 DNA reads TGCGCCAGCAGCTGGGATGGCGCCCAAGAGACCCAGTACTTC. This gives the protein CASSWDGAQETQYF.

The chain uses TRBV7-2 and TRBJ1-2; D unclear. The CDR3 sequence is 14 residues long. The V end lost 1 base, the J end lost 1 base, and 7 bases lay between the germline ends. Germline CDR1 is SGHTA and CDR2 is FQGNSA. DNA for the CDR3: TGTGCCAGCAGCTTAGAACGGATTAACTATGGCTACACCTTC. Translated: CASSLERINYGYTF.

V and J are TRBV6-5 and TRBJ2-5; 7 positions agree with TRBD2. Matching the DNA end better, TRBJ2-7 makes the J call doubtful. Germline CDR1 and CDR2: MNHEY and SVGAGI. The CDR3 is 16 residues long. In nucleotides, the CDR3 is TGTGCCAGCAGTTACGGGGGGACTATCGGCTCCTACGAGCAGTACTTC. The encoded protein is CASSYGGTIGSYEQYF.

This chain joins TRBV27 and TRBJ2-5; 8 bases match TRBD1. The assigned J gene may be wrong: the sequence end matches TRBJ2-1 better. Germline CDR1 and CDR2: MNHEY and SMNVEV (reference sequence). This CDR3 has 14 amino acids. CDR3 in DNA: TGTGCCAGCAGTTTATGGCAGGGGGCCGTTGAGCAGTTCTTC. This gives the protein CASSLWQGAVEQFF.

The chain carries TRBV7-2 and TRBJ2-1, with unresolved D. The germline CDR1 and CDR2 sequences are SGHTA and FQGNSA. V lost 2 bases and J 1 base, leaving 15 bases between the germline ends. This CDR3 contains 17 residues. The CDR3 nucleotides are TGTGCCAGCAGCTTAAACGGCGGATTGGGGTCCTACAATGAGCAGTTCTTC. Protein product: CASSLNGGLGSYNEQFF.

In this sample, this clonotype turned up a few times. The V gene is TRBV29-1, the J gene TRBJ1-1, with D tentatively TRBD1 (6 bases). Germline lookup yields CDR1 SQVTM and CDR2 ANQGSEA. The CDR3 is 15 residues long. The V end lost 7 bases, the J end lost 1 base, and 19 bases lay between the germline ends. CDR3 nucleotide sequence: TGCAGCGCTGGGACACCCACCTTTGAGAACACTGAAGCTTTCTTT. This encodes CSAGTPTFENTEAFF.

The chain links TRBV12-3 or TRBV12-4 to TRBJ2-5; D might be TRBD1 or TRBD2, each matching 5 bases. This CDR3 comprises 12 residues. Trimming removed 4 bases from V and 10 bases from J, with 13 bases in between. The CDR3: CASSSTGRGQYF. The CDR3 nucleotides read TGTGCCAGCAGTTCCACAGGTCGGGGCCAGTACTTC.

This sequence joins TRBV20-1 and TRBJ2-1; TRBD2 agrees at 13 bases. CDR3 size: 15 residues. Germline values: CDR1 DFQATT, CDR2 SNEGSKA (reference sequence). J was trimmed by 6 bases and V by 2 bases; bases with no gene match: 4. CDR3 nucleotides: TGCAGTGCTAGACCGACTAGCGGGAGGATCAATGAGCAGTTCTTC. It encodes CSARPTSGRINEQFF.

This chain connects TRBV6-1 to TRBJ1-2, with D possibly matching TRBD1 (5 bases). This CDR3 has 13 amino acids. The germline V and J ends were trimmed by 3 bases and 6 bases, with 11 bases remaining between them. Germline V gives CDR1 MNHNS, CDR2 SASEGT. The CDR3 is CASSESRVDGYTF. Written as DNA, the CDR3 is TGTGCCAGCAGTGAGAGCAGGGTAGATGGCTACACCTTC.

The chain joins TRBV5-1 to TRBJ2-3; perhaps TRBD2 as D (5 bases). The CDR3 has 16 amino acids. V was trimmed by 0 bases and J by 4 bases, leaving 15 bases between them. The germline V gene has CDR1 SGHRS and CDR2 YFSETQ. The CDR3 spells CASSLEVGPRADTQYF. In nucleotides, the CDR3 is TGCGCCAGCAGCTTGGAAGTAGGACCGAGGGCAGATACGCAGTATTTT.

This clonotype appeared a few times. One junction end does not reproduce the germline sequence, and a read error may be involved. This rearrangement joins TRBV7-2 to TRBJ2-2; D may be TRBD2 (6 bases). The CDR3 has 17 residues. Per germline, CDR1 SGHTA and CDR2 FQGNSA. The CDR3, as DNA: TGTGCCAGCAGCCCGGCCCTGATCTTGGTTAGAACCGGGGGGCTGTTTTTT. Translated: CASSPALILVRTGGLFF.

The chain links TRBV20-1 to TRBJ1-2; TRBD1 might be the D (6 bases). Germline CDR1 DFQATT, CDR2 SNEGSKA (reference sequence). V was trimmed by 4 bases and J by 8 bases, leaving 14 bases between them. The CDR3 contains 12 residues. CDR3 amino acids: CSAKTGFKGYTF. The CDR3 DNA is TGCAGTGCTAAAACAGGGTTTAAAGGCTACACCTTC.

This clonotype is a singleton in its sample. Germline and junction disagree at one end, which may indicate a read error. V gene TRBV6-5 combines with J gene TRBJ2-2, with D tentatively TRBD1 or TRBD2 (6 bases each). Germline loops: CDR1 MNHEY, CDR2 SVGAGI. This CDR3 is built from 15 residues. The CDR3, as DNA: TGTGCCAGCAGTTACTCGTGGGGGGACACCGGGGAGCGGTTTTTT. Its protein product is CASSYSWGDTGERFF.

The V call is TRBV20-1, the J call TRBJ2-5, with 11 bases that match TRBD2. From germline, CDR1 is DFQATT and CDR2 SNEGSKA (reference sequence). This CDR3 spans 14 amino acids. The CDR3 DNA reads TGCAGAACGGGACTAGCGGAAGCTCCAGAGACCCAGTACTTC. Protein sequence: CRTGLAEAPETQYF.

This clonotype was observed a handful of times. The chain recombines TRBV5-1 with TRBJ2-5, with D possibly being TRBD1 (6 bases). Trimming shortened V by 0 bases and J by 2 bases, and 8 bases separated the two germline ends. Germline V gene data show CDR1 as SGHRS and CDR2 as YFSETQ. There are 14 residues in the CDR3. CDR3 residues: CASSLGDKQETQYF. DNA for the CDR3: TGCGCCAGCAGCTTGGGGGACAAACAAGAGACCCAGTACTTC.

The gene calls are TRBV4-1 and TRBJ1-4; TRBD1 agrees at 7 bases. J lost 8 bases, V lost 3 bases, and 9 bases had no gene match. The CDR3 is 15 residues long. Germline CDR1 and CDR2: MGHRA and YSYEKL. The CDR3 DNA reads as TGCGCCAGCAGCCAGATACAGGGGAGGGGAGAAAAACTGTTTTTT. This sequence encodes CASSQIQGRGEKLFF.

This clonotype has a handful of counts. The rearrangement links TRBV20-1 to TRBJ2-4, with 8 nucleotides matching TRBD2. Germline V gene data show CDR1 as DFQATT and CDR2 as SNEGSKA (reference sequence). V trimming: 5 bases; J trimming: 2 bases; junction bases outside the gene matches: 14. This CDR3 has 17 amino acids. The DNA for the CDR3 is TGCAGTGCTGGGGGAGTAGCGGGAAGTGTGTCCAAAAACATTCAGTACTTC. It specifies CSAGGVAGSVSKNIQYF.

The chain employs TRBV20-1 and TRBJ1-1; D is undetermined. Germline V gene data show CDR1 as DFQATT and CDR2 as SNEGSKA (reference sequence). The CDR3 covers 16 residues. The ends were cut back, 2 bases at V and 1 base at J, with 17 bases in the middle. The CDR3 DNA is TGCAGTGCTAGAAGAGATATCCTAGACGAGAACACTGAAGCTTTCTTT. Its protein is CSARRDILDENTEAFF.

This clonotype appeared a few times. The rearrangement uses TRBV11-2 and TRBJ2-5, with TRBD1 matching 8 bases. Near its end, the DNA agrees better with TRBJ2-1, so the J call may be wrong. CDR3 length equals 14 residues. Germline V gene lookup returns CDR1 SGHAT and CDR2 FQNNGV. The CDR3: CASSLQGANNEQFF. CDR3 in DNA: TGTGCCAGCAGCTTACAGGGGGCAAACAATGAGCAGTTCTTC.

The chain carries TRBV19 and TRBJ1-1, with 7 bases fitting TRBD1. Germline assignment: CDR1 LNHDA and CDR2 SQIVND (reference sequence). The CDR3 has 15 amino acids. V lost 0 bases, J lost 2 bases, and 3 bases stayed unmatched. CDR3 nucleotides: TGTGCCAGTAGTATAGAACAGGGGCGAAACACTGAAGCTTTCTTT. This translates into CASSIEQGRNTEAFF.

This clonotype came up a few times. The rearrangement uses TRBV27 and TRBJ1-2, with a tentative D call TRBD1 (5 bases). This CDR3 contains 14 residues. Germline V gene data show CDR1 as MNHEY and CDR2 as SMNVEV (reference sequence). Trimming shortened V by 7 bases and J by 3 bases, and 15 bases separated the two germline ends. In DNA form, the CDR3 reads TGTGCCAGCACCGGATGGGGGGAGGACTATGGCTACACCTTC. Protein: CASTGWGEDYGYTF.

This clonotype was seen at least ten times. Its ends do not fully match the called genes, so a read error is possible. The CDR3 nucleotides read TGTGCCAGCAGTTCCGGGACGGAAGAGACCCAGTACTTC. It is translated as CASSSGTEETQYF. The chain carries TRBV5-1 and TRBJ2-5, with D tentatively TRBD1 or TRBD2 (5 bases each). This CDR3 comprises 13 residues. Germline assignment: CDR1 SGHRS and CDR2 YFSETQ. The complete variable domain, with remaining parts taken from reference TRBV5-1 and TRBJ2-5, reads KAGVTQTPRYLIKTRGQQVTLSCSPISGHRSVSWYQQTPGQGLQFLFEYFSETQRNKGNFPGRFSGRQFSNSRSEMNVSTLELGDSALYLCASSSGTEETQYFGPGTRLLVL.

This clonotype was seen only a few times. The genes are TRBV6-5 and TRBJ2-3; the D is unclear. The DNA end favors TRBJ1-5, so the J call may be wrong. The germline CDR1 and CDR2 sequences are MNHEY and SVGAGI. The CDR3 covers 20 residues. The CDR3, as DNA: TGTGCCAGCAGTTACTCGATTCCGTCTAGCGGGAGAGTATTCACAGATACGCAGCATTTT. It yields the protein CASSYSIPSSGRVFTDTQHF.

This rearrangement joins TRBV2 to TRBJ1-1, with D tentatively TRBD1 (5 bases). CDR3 size: 13 residues. From germline, CDR1 is SNHLY and CDR2 FYNNEI. The CDR3 DNA is TGTGCTTCGAATGGGGGGATGAACACTGAAGCTTTCTTT. Translated, it gives CASNGGMNTEAFF.